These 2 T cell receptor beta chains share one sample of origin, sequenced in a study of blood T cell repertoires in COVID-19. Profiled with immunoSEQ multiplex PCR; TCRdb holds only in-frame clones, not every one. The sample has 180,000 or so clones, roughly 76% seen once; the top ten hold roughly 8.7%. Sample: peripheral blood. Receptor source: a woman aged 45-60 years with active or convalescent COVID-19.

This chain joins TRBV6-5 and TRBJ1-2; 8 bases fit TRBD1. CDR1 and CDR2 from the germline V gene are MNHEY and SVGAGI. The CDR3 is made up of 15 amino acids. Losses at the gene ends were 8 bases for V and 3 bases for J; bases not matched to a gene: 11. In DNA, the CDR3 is TGTGCCAGCGGCCGGACAGGGCCAGCAGACTATGGCTACACCTTC. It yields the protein CASGRTGPADYGYTF.

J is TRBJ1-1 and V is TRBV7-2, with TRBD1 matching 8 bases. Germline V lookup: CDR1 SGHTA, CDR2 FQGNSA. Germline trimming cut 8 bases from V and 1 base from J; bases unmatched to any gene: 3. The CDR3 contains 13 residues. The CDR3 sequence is CASGQGSNTEAFF. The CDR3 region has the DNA TGTGCCAGCGGACAGGGATCGAACACTGAAGCTTTCTTT.